The T cell receptor (beta chain) under discussion was sequenced for a study of T-cell reconstitution after alpha-beta-depleted transplantation in children. The germline V gene encodes CDR1 ENHRY and CDR2 SYGVKD. This CDR3 is built from 14 residues. Trimming shortened V by 0 bases and J by 5 bases, and 8 bases separated the two germline ends. Construction of the TCRbeta library involved unique molecular identifiers. From the PCR reads, TCRdb called clonotypes with MiXCR, one entry per CDR3 protein. The repertoire holds around 87,000 distinct CDR3 sequences, with approximately 9.2% as singletons. This clonotype appeared many times.

The rearrangement joins TRBV10-3 to TRBJ2-1; the D is unclear. The starting material was PBMCs from the stem cell graft donor, obtained from the stem cell graft. This receptor was taken from a human donor who donated a stem cell graft to a child with congenital amegakaryocytic thrombocytopenia. DNA of the CDR3: TGTGCCATCAGTGAGTCGAGTACGGACAATGAGCAGTTCTTC. Protein product: CAISESSTDNEQFF.